This T cell receptor (beta chain) comes out of a study of regulatory T cells in long-lasting Graves disease. This clonotype has just a few counts. V was clipped by 6 bases and J by 5 bases, with 17 bases between them. In germline, CDR1 is GTSNPN, CDR2 SVGIG (reference sequence). The CDR3 sequence is 13 residues long. According to the study, TCR beta libraries were built with iRepertoire HTBI primers and CDR3-region Arm-PCR. TCRdb re-analysed the multiplex PCR reads in MiXCR, keeping a single row per CDR3 protein. Of around 500,000 distinct CDR3 sequences listed, less than 25% are singletons. Stated time point: persistent/refractory GD, antithyroid drugs over 5 years with positive TRAb. Scientists built the TCR library using RNA that was extracted from PBMCs.

The TCR originated in a female donor with Graves disease. This sequence joins TRBV30 and TRBJ2-7; tentative D call: TRBD2 (5 bases). This material consisted of peripheral blood mononuclear cells (PBMCs), taken when the disease was refractory, from a patient treated with antithyroid drugs. The CDR3 is CACFLATRDEQYF. The DNA of the CDR3 is TGTGCCTGTTTCCTAGCCACACGGGACGAGCAGTACTTC.